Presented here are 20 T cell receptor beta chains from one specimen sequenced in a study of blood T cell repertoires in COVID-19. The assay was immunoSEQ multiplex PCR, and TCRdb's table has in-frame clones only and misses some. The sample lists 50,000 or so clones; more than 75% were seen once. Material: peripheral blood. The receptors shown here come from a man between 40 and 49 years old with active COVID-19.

Here the CDR3 reads CASSDYTGTGNDEQYF. Written as DNA, the CDR3 is TGTGCCAGCAGCGACTATACCGGGACAGGGAACGACGAGCAGTACTTC. The rearrangement links TRBV21-1 to TRBJ2-7; the table's D gene call, TRBD1, was not cross checked with the DNA. TRBV21-1 constitutes a pseudogene. This CDR3 has 16 amino acids.

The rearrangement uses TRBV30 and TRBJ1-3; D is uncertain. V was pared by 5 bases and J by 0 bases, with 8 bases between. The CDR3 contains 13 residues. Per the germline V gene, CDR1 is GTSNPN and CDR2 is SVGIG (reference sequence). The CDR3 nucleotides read TGTGCCTGGTATACCAGCTCTGGAAACACCATATATTTT. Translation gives CAWYTSSGNTIYF.

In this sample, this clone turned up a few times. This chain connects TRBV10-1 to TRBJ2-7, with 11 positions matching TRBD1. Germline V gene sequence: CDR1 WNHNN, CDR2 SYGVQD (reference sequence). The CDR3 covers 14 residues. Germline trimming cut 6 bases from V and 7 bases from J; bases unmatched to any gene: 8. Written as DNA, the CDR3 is TGCGCCAGCAGCGTCGGACAGGGGGCGGGGGAGCAGTACTTC. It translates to CASSVGQGAGEQYF.

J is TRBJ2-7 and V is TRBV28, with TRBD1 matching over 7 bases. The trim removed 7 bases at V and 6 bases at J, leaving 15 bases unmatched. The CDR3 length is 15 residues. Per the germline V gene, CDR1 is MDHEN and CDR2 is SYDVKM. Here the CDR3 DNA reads TGTGCCAGCATCTTGGGACAGTGGGTCCTATGCGAGCAGTACTTC. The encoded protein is CASILGQWVLCEQYF.

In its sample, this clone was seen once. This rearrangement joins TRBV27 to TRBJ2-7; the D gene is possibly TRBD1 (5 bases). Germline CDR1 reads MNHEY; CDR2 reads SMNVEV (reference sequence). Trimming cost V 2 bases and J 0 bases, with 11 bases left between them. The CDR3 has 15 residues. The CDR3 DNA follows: TGTGCCAGCAGTTTACTCACAGGAAGCTCCTACGAGCAGTACTTC. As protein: CASSLLTGSSYEQYF.

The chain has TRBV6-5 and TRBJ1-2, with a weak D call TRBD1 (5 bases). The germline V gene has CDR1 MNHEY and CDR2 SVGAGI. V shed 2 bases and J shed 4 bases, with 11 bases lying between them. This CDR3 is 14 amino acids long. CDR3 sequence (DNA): TGTGCCAGCAGTTACAAGCAGGGCGGCTATGGCTACACCTTC. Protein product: CASSYKQGGYGYTF.

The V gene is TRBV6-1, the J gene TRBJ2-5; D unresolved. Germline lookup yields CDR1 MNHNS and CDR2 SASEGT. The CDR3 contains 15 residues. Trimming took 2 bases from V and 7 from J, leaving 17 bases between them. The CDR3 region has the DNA TGTGCCAGCAGTGAAAGTCGCTCCCAGGCAGGGACCCAGTACTTC. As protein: CASSESRSQAGTQYF.

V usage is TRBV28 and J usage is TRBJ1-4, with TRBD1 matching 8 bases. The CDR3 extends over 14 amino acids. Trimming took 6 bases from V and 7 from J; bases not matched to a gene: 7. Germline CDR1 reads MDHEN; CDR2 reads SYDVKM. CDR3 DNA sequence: TGTGCCAGCAGGCCTACAGGGGGGAGTGAAAAACTGTTTTTT. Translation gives CASRPTGGSEKLFF.

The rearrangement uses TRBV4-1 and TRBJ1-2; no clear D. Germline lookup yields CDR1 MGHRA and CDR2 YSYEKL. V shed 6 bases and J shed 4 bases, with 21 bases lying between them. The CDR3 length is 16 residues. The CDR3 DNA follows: TGCGCCAGCAGTCCCTCCCCAAGCGGGGAAATCTATGGCTACACCTTC. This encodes CASSPSPSGEIYGYTF.

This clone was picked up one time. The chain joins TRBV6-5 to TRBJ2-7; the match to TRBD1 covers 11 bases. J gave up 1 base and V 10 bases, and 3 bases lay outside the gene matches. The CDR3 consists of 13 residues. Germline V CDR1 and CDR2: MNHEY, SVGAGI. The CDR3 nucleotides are TGTGCCACCGGACAGGGGGCGTCCTACGAGCAGTACTTC. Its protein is CATGQGASYEQYF.

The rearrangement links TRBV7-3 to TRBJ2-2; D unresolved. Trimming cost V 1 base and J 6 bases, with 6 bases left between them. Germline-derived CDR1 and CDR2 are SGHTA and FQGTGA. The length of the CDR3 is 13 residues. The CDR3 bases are TGTGCCAGCAGCTTAAGCGATTCCGGGGAGCTGTTTTTT. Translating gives CASSLSDSGELFF.

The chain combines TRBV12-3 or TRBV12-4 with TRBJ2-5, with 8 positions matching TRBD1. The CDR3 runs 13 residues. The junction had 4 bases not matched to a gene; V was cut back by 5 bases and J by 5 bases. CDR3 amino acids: CASSARQGETQYF. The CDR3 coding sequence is TGTGCCAGCAGTGCCCGACAGGGGGAGACCCAGTACTTC.

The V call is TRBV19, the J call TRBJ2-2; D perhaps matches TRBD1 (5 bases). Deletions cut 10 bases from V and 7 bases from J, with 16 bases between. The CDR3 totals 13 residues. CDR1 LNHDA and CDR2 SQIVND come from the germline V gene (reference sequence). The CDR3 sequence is CATQQVTYGELFF. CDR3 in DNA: TGTGCCACACAACAGGTGACTTACGGGGAGCTGTTTTTT.

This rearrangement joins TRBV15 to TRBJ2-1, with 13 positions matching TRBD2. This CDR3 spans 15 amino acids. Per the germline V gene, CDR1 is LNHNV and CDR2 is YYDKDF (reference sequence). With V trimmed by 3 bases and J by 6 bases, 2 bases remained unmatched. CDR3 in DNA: TGTGCCACCAGCAGGTGGACTAGCGGGAGCAATGAGCAGTTCTTC. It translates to CATSRWTSGSNEQFF. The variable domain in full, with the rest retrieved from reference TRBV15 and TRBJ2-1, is DAMVIQNPRYQVTQFGKPVTLSCSQTLNHNVMYWYQQKSSQAPKLLFHYYDKDFNNEADTPDNFQSRRPNTSFCFLDIRSPGLGDTAMYLCATSRWTSGSNEQFFGPGTRLTVL.

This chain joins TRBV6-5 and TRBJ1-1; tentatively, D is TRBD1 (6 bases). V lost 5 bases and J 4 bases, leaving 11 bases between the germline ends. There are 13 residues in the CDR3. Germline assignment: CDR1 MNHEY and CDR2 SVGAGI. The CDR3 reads CASSRLGATEAFF. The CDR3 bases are TGTGCCAGCAGTCGACTGGGGGCCACTGAAGCTTTCTTT.

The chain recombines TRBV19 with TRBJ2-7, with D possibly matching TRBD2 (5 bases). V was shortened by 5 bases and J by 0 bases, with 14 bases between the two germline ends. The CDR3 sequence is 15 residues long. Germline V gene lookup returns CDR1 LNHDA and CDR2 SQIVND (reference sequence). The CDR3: CASSPRAFSSYEQYF. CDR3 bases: TGTGCCAGTAGTCCGAGGGCCTTTAGCTCCTACGAGCAGTACTTC.

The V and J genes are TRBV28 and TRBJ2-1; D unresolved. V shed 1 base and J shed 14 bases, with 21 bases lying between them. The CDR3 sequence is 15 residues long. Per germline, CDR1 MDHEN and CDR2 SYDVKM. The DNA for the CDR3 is TGTGCCAGCAGTTTATCGGCGACTGATTGGTTTATAGAGTTCTTC. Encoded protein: CASSLSATDWFIEFF.

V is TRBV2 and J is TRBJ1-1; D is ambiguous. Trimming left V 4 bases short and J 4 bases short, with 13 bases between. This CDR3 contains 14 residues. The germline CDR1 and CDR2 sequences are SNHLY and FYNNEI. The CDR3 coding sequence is TGTGCCAGCAGTGGACGGGTGGTGGGCACTGAAGCTTTCTTT. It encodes CASSGRVVGTEAFF.

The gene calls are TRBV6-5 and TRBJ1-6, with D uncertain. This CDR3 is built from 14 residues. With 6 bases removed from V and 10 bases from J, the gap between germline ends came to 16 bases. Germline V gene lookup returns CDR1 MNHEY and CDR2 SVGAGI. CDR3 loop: CASRWERVRSPLHF. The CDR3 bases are TGTGCCAGCAGATGGGAGCGGGTGAGGTCACCCCTCCACTTT.

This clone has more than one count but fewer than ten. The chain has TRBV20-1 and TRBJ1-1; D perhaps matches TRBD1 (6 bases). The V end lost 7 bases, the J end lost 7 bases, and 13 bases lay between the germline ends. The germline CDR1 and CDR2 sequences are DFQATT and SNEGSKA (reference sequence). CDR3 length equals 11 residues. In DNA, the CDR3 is TGCAGTGTTCAGGGGTATAATGAAGCTTTCTTT. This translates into CSVQGYNEAFF.